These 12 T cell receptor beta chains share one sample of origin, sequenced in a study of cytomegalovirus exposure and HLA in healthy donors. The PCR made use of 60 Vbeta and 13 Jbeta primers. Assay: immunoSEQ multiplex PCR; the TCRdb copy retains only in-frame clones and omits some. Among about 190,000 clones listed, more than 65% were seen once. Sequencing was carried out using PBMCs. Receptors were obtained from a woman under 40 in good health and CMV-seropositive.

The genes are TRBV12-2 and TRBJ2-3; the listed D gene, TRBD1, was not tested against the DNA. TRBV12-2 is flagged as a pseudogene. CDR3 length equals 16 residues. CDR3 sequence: CASRSGQGVSTDTQYF. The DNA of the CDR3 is TGTGCAAGTCGCTCGGGACAGGGTGTTTCCACAGATACGCAGTATTTT.

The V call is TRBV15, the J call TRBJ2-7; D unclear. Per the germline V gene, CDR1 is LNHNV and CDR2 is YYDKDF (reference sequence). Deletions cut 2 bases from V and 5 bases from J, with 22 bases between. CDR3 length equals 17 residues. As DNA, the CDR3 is TGTGCCACCAGCAGAACAAACGGGTGGCCCTTCTACGACGAGCAGTACTTC. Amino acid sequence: CATSRTNGWPFYDEQYF.

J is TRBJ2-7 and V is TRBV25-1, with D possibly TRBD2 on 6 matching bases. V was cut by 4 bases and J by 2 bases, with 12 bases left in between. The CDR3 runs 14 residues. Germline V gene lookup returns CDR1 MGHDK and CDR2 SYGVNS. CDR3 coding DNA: TGTGCCAGCAGTGCCGGGACTCCACCCTACGAGCAGTACTTC. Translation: CASSAGTPPYEQYF.

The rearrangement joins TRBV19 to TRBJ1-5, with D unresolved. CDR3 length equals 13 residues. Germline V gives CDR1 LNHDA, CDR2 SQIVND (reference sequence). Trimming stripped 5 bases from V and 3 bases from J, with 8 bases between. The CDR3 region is CASSAEHNQPQHF. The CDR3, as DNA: TGTGCCAGTAGTGCGGAACACAATCAGCCCCAGCATTTT.

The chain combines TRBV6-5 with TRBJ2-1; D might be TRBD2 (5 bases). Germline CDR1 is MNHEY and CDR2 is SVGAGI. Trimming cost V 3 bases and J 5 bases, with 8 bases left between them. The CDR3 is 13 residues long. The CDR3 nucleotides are TGTGCCAGCAGTTATCGGGAAAACAATGAGCAGTTCTTC. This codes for CASSYRENNEQFF.

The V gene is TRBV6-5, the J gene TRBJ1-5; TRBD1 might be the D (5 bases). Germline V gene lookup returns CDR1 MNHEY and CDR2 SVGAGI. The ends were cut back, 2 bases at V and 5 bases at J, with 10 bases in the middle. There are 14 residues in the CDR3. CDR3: CASSYGKGDQPQHF. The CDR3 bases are TGTGCCAGCAGTTACGGGAAAGGGGATCAGCCCCAGCATTTT.

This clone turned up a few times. CDR3 DNA: TGTGCCAGCAGTGAGCAGGGTTATTCTGGGGCCAACGTCCTGACTTTC. Translated: CASSEQGYSGANVLTF. The chain carries TRBV6-4 and TRBJ2-6, with D tentatively TRBD1 (5 bases). This CDR3 has 16 amino acids. V lost 3 bases and J 1 base, leaving 10 bases between the germline ends. CDR1 is MRHNA, CDR2 SNTAGT, per germline.

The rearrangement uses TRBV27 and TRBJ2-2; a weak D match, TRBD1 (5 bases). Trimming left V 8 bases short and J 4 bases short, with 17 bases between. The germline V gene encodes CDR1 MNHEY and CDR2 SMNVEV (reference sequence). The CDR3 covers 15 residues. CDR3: CASAPRAYPTGELFF. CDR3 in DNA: TGTGCCAGCGCCCCCAGGGCTTACCCCACCGGGGAGCTGTTTTTT.

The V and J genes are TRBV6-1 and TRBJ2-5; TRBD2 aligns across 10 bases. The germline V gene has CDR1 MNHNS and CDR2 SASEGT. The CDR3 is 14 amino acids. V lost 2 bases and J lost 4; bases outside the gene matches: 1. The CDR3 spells CASSELAGVETQYF. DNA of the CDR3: TGTGCCAGCAGTGAACTAGCGGGAGTAGAGACCCAGTACTTC.

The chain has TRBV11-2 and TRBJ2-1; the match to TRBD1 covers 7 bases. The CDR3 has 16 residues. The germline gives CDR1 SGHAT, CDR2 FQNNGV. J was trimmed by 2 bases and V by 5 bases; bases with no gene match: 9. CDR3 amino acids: CASSPTTGTPYNEQFF. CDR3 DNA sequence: TGTGCCAGCAGCCCGACGACAGGGACGCCCTACAATGAGCAGTTCTTC.

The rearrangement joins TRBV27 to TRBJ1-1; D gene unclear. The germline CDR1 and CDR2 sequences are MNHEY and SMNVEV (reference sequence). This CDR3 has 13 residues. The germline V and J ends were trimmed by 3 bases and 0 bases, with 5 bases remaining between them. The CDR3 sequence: CASSFTMNTEAFF. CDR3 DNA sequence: TGTGCCAGCAGTTTTACAATGAACACTGAAGCTTTCTTT.

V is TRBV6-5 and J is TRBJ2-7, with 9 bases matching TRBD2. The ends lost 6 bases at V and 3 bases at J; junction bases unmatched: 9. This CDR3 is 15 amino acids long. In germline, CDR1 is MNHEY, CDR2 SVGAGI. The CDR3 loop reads CASRPSGRNVYEQYF. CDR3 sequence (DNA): TGTGCCAGCAGACCGAGCGGGAGGAACGTCTACGAGCAGTACTTC.